These T cell receptor beta chains were read from a single sample in a study of identical twins. Using its own MiXCR run on the 5' RACE reads, TCRdb lists one record per CDR3 protein. The data contain roughly 350,000 distinct CDR3 sequences, roughly an eighth of them seen just once; the ten biggest clones take up more than 6%. These data were also reused for a study on yellow fever vaccine responses in identical twins.

Sequenced material: CD8+ T cells sorted from blood. The receptors derive from a woman aged 18-29 years in good health. Each CDR3 is given with its conserved first and last residue. The D gene is left open where the match is weak. Clone sizes are given selectively: once, few, many, or a class where the clone is expanded.

clone_size,d_call,v_call,j_call,cdr3_nt,cdr3_aa
.,.,TRBV28,TRBJ2-7,TGTGCCAGCAGTTTTCTACTGCCAGGGGCGGCATTCTTATTTCGCTACGAGCAGTACTTC,CASSFLLPGAAFLFRYEQYF
few,TRBD2,TRBV7-8,TRBJ2-3,TGTGCCAGCAGCCCACAGGCGGGAGGGCCGACAGATACGCAGTATTTT,CASSPQAGGPTDTQYF
few,TRBD1,TRBV6-2/TRBV6-3,TRBJ1-1,TGTGCCAGCAGCCCCGGGACAGGGAGCGAGCAAGCTTTCTTT,CASSPGTGSEQAFF
few,.,TRBV6-4,TRBJ2-3,TGTGCCAGCAGTGACTCGCCGGAGGCGCTAGATACGCAGTATTTT,CASSDSPEALDTQYF
few,TRBD2,TRBV9,TRBJ2-7,TGTGCCAGCAGCGTAGAGGGAGGGAGCGACGAGCAGTACTTC,CASSVEGGSDEQYF
.,.,TRBV7-9,TRBJ1-5,TGTGCCAGCAGCACAACCTCCCAGGGAACCAATCAGCCCCAGCATTTT,CASSTTSQGTNQPQHF
.,.,TRBV24-1,TRBJ2-3,TGTGCCACCAGTGATTCCCTCACAGATACGCAGTATTTT,CATSDSLTDTQYF
few,.,TRBV12-3/TRBV12-4,TRBJ2-2,TGTGCCAGCAGAAGCCTGGACTCTTACACCGGGGAGCTGTTTTTT,CASRSLDSYTGELFF
.,TRBD2,TRBV20-1,TRBJ2-7,TGCAGTGCTTGCTGCCGGGACTACCCCTACGAGCAGTACTTC,CSACCRDYPYEQYF
few,TRBD1,TRBV28,TRBJ1-1,TGTGCCAGCAGCCTCAGGGGGCTGGGCACTGAAGCTTTCTTT,CASSLRGLGTEAFF
few,.,TRBV11-2,TRBJ2-1,TGTGCCAGCAGCCCAGACGTTTATTCTTCGGGGTACAATGAGCAGTTCTTC,CASSPDVYSSGYNEQFF
few,.,TRBV7-9,TRBJ2-7,TGTGCCAGCAGCTTAAAGGTCACAAGTCCCTACGAGCAGTACTTC,CASSLKVTSPYEQYF
.,TRBD2,TRBV9,TRBJ2-7,TGTGCCAGCAGCGTAGATGGGACTAGCGACACCTACGAGCAGTACTTC,CASSVDGTSDTYEQYF
many,TRBD1,TRBV12-3/TRBV12-4,TRBJ1-1,TGTGCCAGCAGTCCCGGGACAGGGATGAACACTGAAGCTTTCTTT,CASSPGTGMNTEAFF
.,.,TRBV6-1,TRBJ2-3,TGTGCCAGCAGCCCTGGGGGGCACACAGATACGCAGTATTTT,CASSPGGHTDTQYF